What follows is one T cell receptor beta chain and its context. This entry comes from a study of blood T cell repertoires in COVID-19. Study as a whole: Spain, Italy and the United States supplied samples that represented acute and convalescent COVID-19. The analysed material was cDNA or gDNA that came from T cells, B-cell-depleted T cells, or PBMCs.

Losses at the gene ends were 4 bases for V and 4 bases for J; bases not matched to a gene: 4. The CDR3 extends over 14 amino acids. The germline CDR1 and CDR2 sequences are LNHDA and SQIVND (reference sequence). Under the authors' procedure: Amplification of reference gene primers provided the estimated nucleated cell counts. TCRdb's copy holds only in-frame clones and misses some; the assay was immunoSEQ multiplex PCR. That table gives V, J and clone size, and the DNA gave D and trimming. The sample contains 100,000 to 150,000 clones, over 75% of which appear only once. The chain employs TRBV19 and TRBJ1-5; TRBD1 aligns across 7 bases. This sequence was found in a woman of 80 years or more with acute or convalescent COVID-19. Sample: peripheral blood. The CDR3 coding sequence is TGTGCCAGTAGTAACCGGGACAGAAATCAGCCCCAGCATTTT. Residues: CASSNRDRNQPQHF.